The subject of this entry is one T cell receptor beta chain. This sample was taken from a study of shared clonotypes between healthy human individuals. TCRdb's table, derived via immunoSEQ multiplex PCR, lists solely in-frame clones and lacks some. Altogether some 2,000,000 clones are present, 95% being singletons, with the ten largest covering around 0.13%. The clonotype originates from a man aged 18 to 30 in good health. Material for sequencing was naive CD4+ T cells sorted from blood. The subset is: CD45RA+ positively selected.

The CDR3 DNA reads as TGCGCCAGCAGCTTCTCTGCGCAGGGTTGGGAGACCCAGTACTTC. It translates to CASSFSAQGWETQYF. The chain recombines TRBV5-1 with TRBJ2-5, with D perhaps matching TRBD1 (5 bases). V lost 2 bases and J 5 bases, leaving 16 bases between the germline ends. Germline V gene data show CDR1 as SGHRS and CDR2 as YFSETQ. This CDR3 has 15 residues.